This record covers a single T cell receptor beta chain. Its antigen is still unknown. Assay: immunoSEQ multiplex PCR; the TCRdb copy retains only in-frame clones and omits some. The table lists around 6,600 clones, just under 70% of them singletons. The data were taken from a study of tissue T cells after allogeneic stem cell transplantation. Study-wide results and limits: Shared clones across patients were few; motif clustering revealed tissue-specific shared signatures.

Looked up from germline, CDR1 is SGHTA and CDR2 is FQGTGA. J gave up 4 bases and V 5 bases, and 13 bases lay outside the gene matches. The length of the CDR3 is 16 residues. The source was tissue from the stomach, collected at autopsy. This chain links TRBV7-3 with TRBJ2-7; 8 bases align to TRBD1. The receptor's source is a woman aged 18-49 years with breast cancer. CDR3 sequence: CASSHDRDRRGYEQYF. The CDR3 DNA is TGTGCCAGCAGCCACGACCGGGACAGGAGGGGTTACGAGCAGTACTTC.